Below are 17 T cell receptor beta chains sequenced from a single sample in a study of blood T cell repertoires in COVID-19. TCRdb's copy holds only in-frame clones and misses some; the assay was immunoSEQ multiplex PCR. In the table there are more than 80,000 clones, 75% to 90% of which are singletons. Material for sequencing was peripheral blood. The receptors were sampled from a man at least 80 years old with acute or convalescent COVID-19.

This clone was detected only a few times. The sample contains more than one DNA sequence encoding this CDR3. V gene TRBV6-5 combines with J gene TRBJ2-2; D is possibly TRBD2 (5 bases). V lost 0 bases, J lost 2 bases, and 7 bases lay in between. The germline V gene has CDR1 MNHEY and CDR2 SVGAGI. The CDR3 totals 15 residues. The CDR3 sequence is CASSYSRGNTGELFF. CDR3 sequence (DNA): TGTGCCAGCAGTTACTCACGGGGTAACACCGGGGAGCTGTTTTTT.

The V gene is TRBV6-2 or TRBV6-3, the J gene TRBJ2-5, with TRBD2 as a possible D gene (6 bases). From germline, CDR1 is MNHEY and CDR2 SVGEGT. The V gene lost 2 bases and the J gene lost 3 bases, with 10 bases spanning the gap. The CDR3 length is 14 residues. CDR3 sequence reads: CASSYPSGEETQYF. Written as DNA, the CDR3 is TGTGCCAGCAGTTACCCGTCGGGAGAAGAGACCCAGTACTTC.

The gene calls are TRBV5-4 and TRBJ2-1; 7 bases are a match to TRBD1. With 0 bases clipped from V and 4 bases from J, the junction kept 4 bases outside the gene matches. CDR3 length: 15 residues. The germline V gene has CDR1 SGHNT and CDR2 YYREEE (reference sequence). The CDR3 DNA sequence: TGTGCCAGCAGCTTGGATGGGACAGTTTACAATGAGCAGTTCTTC. The encoded protein is CASSLDGTVYNEQFF.

The chain employs TRBV10-3 and TRBJ1-5; D remains unclear. This CDR3 comprises 16 residues. V was trimmed by 8 bases and J by 0 bases, leaving 17 bases between them. Germline V CDR1 and CDR2: ENHRY, SYGVKD. CDR3 loop: CAIGEGGDNSNQPQHF. The CDR3 nucleotides read TGTGCCATCGGGGAGGGTGGGGATAATAGCAATCAGCCCCAGCATTTT.

This sequence joins TRBV25-1 and TRBJ2-1; 11 bases map to TRBD2. In germline, CDR1 is MGHDK, CDR2 SYGVNS. The ends lost 5 bases at V and 4 bases at J; junction bases unmatched: 4. The CDR3 covers 15 residues. CDR3 DNA sequence: TGTGCCAGCAGTCCTCCTAGCGGGGGGTACAATGAGCAGTTCTTC. This codes for CASSPPSGGYNEQFF.

The chain joins TRBV7-3 to TRBJ2-2; 7 bases line up with TRBD2. Germline CDR1 and CDR2: SGHTA and FQGTGA. V shed 5 bases and J 2 bases; nucleotides not matched to a gene: 8. The CDR3 totals 16 residues. CDR3 residues: CASSPSGGRNTGELFF. The CDR3 DNA reads TGTGCCAGCAGCCCTTCGGGGGGTCGAAACACCGGGGAGCTGTTTTTT.

The chain combines TRBV19 with TRBJ1-1; D unclear. Trimming took 1 base from V and 1 from J, leaving 7 bases between them. CDR1 is LNHDA and CDR2 is SQIVND in the germline V gene (reference sequence). The length of the CDR3 is 14 residues. The CDR3 sequence is CASSIGLENTEAFF. CDR3 nucleotides: TGTGCCAGTAGTATAGGACTCGAGAACACTGAAGCTTTCTTT.

The rearrangement uses TRBV9 and TRBJ2-2, with D tentatively TRBD1 (6 bases). V gave up 2 bases and J gave up 2 bases, with 10 bases separating them. From germline, CDR1 is SGDLS and CDR2 YYNGEE. This CDR3 is built from 15 residues. As DNA, the CDR3 is TGTGCCAGCAGCGTTGGCAGGGGAAACACCGGGGAGCTGTTTTTT. Translation: CASSVGRGNTGELFF.

The rearrangement links TRBV7-2 to TRBJ2-5; 12 bases map to TRBD1. V gave up 5 bases and J gave up 5 bases; unmatched junction bases: 6. CDR3 length: 15 amino acids. Germline values: CDR1 SGHTA, CDR2 FQGNSA. DNA of the CDR3: TGTGCCAGCAGCCAGGGACAGGGGGCTAGGGAGACCCAGTACTTC. Translation: CASSQGQGARETQYF.

This chain uses TRBV28 with TRBJ2-1; 8 nucleotides align to TRBD2. This CDR3 has 13 residues. V lost 8 bases to trimming and J lost 8 bases; unmatched junction nucleotides: 8. CDR1 is MDHEN, CDR2 SYDVKM, per germline. CDR3 nucleotides: TGTGCCAGCGCTGGCGGGGGGCAGGATGAGCAGTTCTTC. Protein: CASAGGGQDEQFF.

Note on this clone: One junction end does not reproduce the germline sequence, and a read error may be involved. The chain has TRBV3-1 (or the pseudogene TRBV3-2) and TRBJ2-2, with TRBD2 matching 13 bases. The length of the CDR3 is 16 residues. Germline V lookup: CDR1 LGHDT, CDR2 YNNKEL (reference sequence). The CDR3 loop is CASSQRLAGGPGELFF. DNA of the CDR3: TGTGCCAGCAGCCAGAGACTAGCGGGAGGCCCCGGAGAGCTGTTTTTT.

This clone was detected once. The chain couples TRBV5-5 to TRBJ1-4; TRBD1 matches 9 bases. In germline, CDR1 is SGHKS, CDR2 YYEKEE (reference sequence). Trimming at V came to 4 bases and at J to 7 bases, leaving 8 bases not matched to a gene. The CDR3 runs to 15 residues. CDR3 sequence: CASSLNRGRIEKLFF. The CDR3 nucleotides read TGTGCCAGCAGCCTTAACAGGGGGCGGATTGAAAAACTGTTTTTT.

The chain uses TRBV3-1 (or the pseudogene TRBV3-2) and TRBJ1-6, with 7 bases aligning to TRBD1. This CDR3 has 16 residues. After removal of 2 bases from V and 6 bases from J, the junction contained 7 bases not matched to a gene. Germline CDR1 is LGHDT and CDR2 is YNNKEL (reference sequence). Here the CDR3 reads CASSQPQGQANSPLHF. The CDR3 nucleotides are TGTGCCAGCAGCCAACCTCAAGGACAGGCTAATTCACCCCTCCACTTT.

The chain joins TRBV6-4 to TRBJ2-2; TRBD2 is a possible D gene (6 bases). Germline V CDR1 and CDR2: MRHNA, SNTAGT. V shed 4 bases and J shed 3 bases, with 9 bases lying between them. This CDR3 region has 14 residues. Here the CDR3 DNA reads TGTGCCAGCAGTGCGGGAGAGGACACCGGGGAGCTGTTTTTT. It translates to CASSAGEDTGELFF.

This chain joins TRBV6-5 and TRBJ2-7; TRBD1 matches at 7 bases. The ends lost 4 bases at V and 0 bases at J; junction bases unmatched: 3. CDR1 is MNHEY, CDR2 SVGAGI, per germline. This CDR3 is built from 14 residues. The CDR3 sequence is CASSLDRSSYEQYF. The CDR3 DNA sequence: TGTGCCAGCAGTTTGGACAGGAGCTCCTACGAGCAGTACTTC.

A few counts support this clone. V usage is TRBV19 and J usage is TRBJ2-2, with D possibly being TRBD2 (5 bases). V lost 3 bases and J 5 bases, leaving 13 bases between the germline ends. Germline CDR1 reads LNHDA; CDR2 reads SQIVND (reference sequence). The CDR3 totals 15 residues. The CDR3 protein is CASSMGVGSTGELFF. CDR3 in DNA: TGTGCCAGTAGTATGGGTGTGGGGAGTACCGGGGAGCTGTTTTTT.

This chain uses TRBV6-6 with TRBJ1-2; D uncertain. Germline CDR1 is MNHNY and CDR2 is SVGAGI (reference sequence). The CDR3 runs to 12 residues. V dropped 2 bases and J dropped 7 bases, with 8 bases sitting between them. CDR3 protein: CASSYTEGGYTF. CDR3 bases: TGTGCCAGCAGTTACACCGAGGGTGGCTACACCTTC.